Listed below are T cell receptor beta chains from one sample, sequenced in a study of PD-L1 blockade in urothelial cancer. Repertoires were generated with immunoSEQ multiplex PCR, while TCRdb's copy carries only in-frame clones and drops some. The sample lists roughly 100,000 clones, less than 85% occurring once. The sample was PBMCs, taken around atezolizumab (anti-PD-L1) treatment. All receptors come from a man aged 70 or older with urothelial cancer. CDR3s include the opening cysteine and the closing phenylalanine or tryptophan. The D gene is left open where the match is weak. Not all rows give a size; the values are once, few, many and, for expanded clones, a class.

d_gene	j_gene	abundance	v_gene	CDR3aa	CDR3nt
-	TRBJ1-2	-	TRBV5-1	CASSPWTASQDGYTF	TGCGCCAGCAGCCCCTGGACAGCCAGTCAAGATGGCTACACCTTC
-	TRBJ1-3	-	TRBV5-1	CASSLNSRRGNTIYF	TGCGCCAGCAGCTTGAACAGCCGCCGGGGGAACACCATATATTTT
-	TRBJ1-5	-	TRBV27	CASSLDFWDNEIGVLISNQPQHF	TGTGCCAGCAGTTTAGATTTTTGGGACAATGAAATTGGCGTCCTCATTAGCAATCAGCCCCAGCATTTT
TRBD2	TRBJ2-1	once	TRBV5-1	CASSGTSGDYYEQFF	TGCGCCAGCAGCGGGACTAGCGGGGACTATTATGAGCAGTTCTTC
-	TRBJ2-1	-	TRBV11-3	CASSLGGRSFSYNEQFF	TGTGCCAGCAGCCTGGGGGGGCGGAGCTTCTCCTACAATGAGCAGTTCTTC
-	TRBJ2-1	-	TRBV5-6	CASSVRVDSYNEQFF	TGTGCCAGCAGCGTCAGGGTGGACTCCTACAATGAGCAGTTCTTC
TRBD1	TRBJ1-1	-	TRBV10-3	CAISSGTANTEAFF	TGTGCCATCAGTTCCGGGACAGCTAACACTGAAGCTTTCTTT
TRBD1	TRBJ1-1	-	TRBV7-9	CASSTTGGVNTEAFF	TGTGCCAGCAGCACCACAGGGGGCGTGAACACTGAAGCTTTCTTT
TRBD1	TRBJ2-5	-	TRBV7-9	CASSSIVGTGVETQYF	TGTGCCAGCAGCTCAATAGTGGGGACAGGGGTGGAGACCCAGTACTTC
TRBD2	TRBJ2-5	-	TRBV7-2	CASSWTSGGARETQYF	TGTGCCAGCAGCTGGACTAGCGGGGGGGCGCGGGAGACCCAGTACTTC
-	TRBJ2-7	-	TRBV19	CASSDPAGSNSEQYF	TGTGCCAGTAGTGATCCGGCAGGGTCGAACTCCGAGCAGTACTTC
TRBD1	TRBJ2-3	-	TRBV6-1	CASSVRTGSLGDTQYF	TGTGCCAGCAGTGTTCGGACAGGGAGTTTGGGAGATACGCAGTATTTT
TRBD1	TRBJ1-3	-	TRBV15	CATSREGTAGNTIYF	TGTGCCACCAGCAGAGAGGGGACAGCAGGAAACACCATATATTTT
-	TRBJ1-4	-	TRBV18	CASSQLTGTTNEKLFF	TGTGCCAGCTCTCAGCTAACAGGGACGACTAATGAAAAACTGTTTTTT
TRBD1	TRBJ1-1	-	TRBV19	CASSTPGTGYAFF	TGTGCCAGTAGTACACCCGGGACAGGATACGCTTTCTTT
-	TRBJ1-1	-	TRBV6-1	CATLRSTLNTEAFF	TGTGCCACCCTGAGGAGCACATTGAACACTGAAGCTTTCTTT
TRBD2	TRBJ2-1	-	TRBV6-5	CASRAPGGPSYEQFF	TGTGCCAGCAGAGCTCCGGGAGGGCCCTCGTATGAGCAGTTCTTC
TRBD2	TRBJ2-5	-	TRBV18	CASSPLTSGRAETQYF	TGTGCCAGCTCACCTCTGACTAGCGGGAGGGCGGAGACCCAGTACTTC
-	TRBJ2-7	few	TRBV5-1	CASSFSRGTEQYF	TGCGCCAGCAGCTTTTCGAGAGGTACCGAGCAGTACTTC
TRBD2	TRBJ2-3	-	TRBV6-6	CASSYSGAGADTQYF	TGTGCCAGCAGTTACTCCGGAGCGGGGGCGGATACGCAGTATTTT
TRBD1	TRBJ2-7	-	TRBV9	CASSFGQGAEEQYF	TGTGCCAGCAGCTTCGGACAGGGGGCTGAGGAGCAGTACTTC
TRBD2	TRBJ2-2	-	TRBV7-9	CASSQAGGTGELFF	TGTGCCAGCAGCCAAGCGGGGGGCACCGGGGAGCTGTTTTTT
-	TRBJ2-2	few	TRBV19	CASSEGGANTGELFF	TGTGCCAGTTCTGAGGGAGGAGCGAACACCGGGGAGCTGTTTTTT
-	TRBJ2-7	-	TRBV21-1	CASSKGTGEDEQYF	TGTGCCAGCAGCAAGGGGACAGGGGAGGACGAGCAGTACTTC